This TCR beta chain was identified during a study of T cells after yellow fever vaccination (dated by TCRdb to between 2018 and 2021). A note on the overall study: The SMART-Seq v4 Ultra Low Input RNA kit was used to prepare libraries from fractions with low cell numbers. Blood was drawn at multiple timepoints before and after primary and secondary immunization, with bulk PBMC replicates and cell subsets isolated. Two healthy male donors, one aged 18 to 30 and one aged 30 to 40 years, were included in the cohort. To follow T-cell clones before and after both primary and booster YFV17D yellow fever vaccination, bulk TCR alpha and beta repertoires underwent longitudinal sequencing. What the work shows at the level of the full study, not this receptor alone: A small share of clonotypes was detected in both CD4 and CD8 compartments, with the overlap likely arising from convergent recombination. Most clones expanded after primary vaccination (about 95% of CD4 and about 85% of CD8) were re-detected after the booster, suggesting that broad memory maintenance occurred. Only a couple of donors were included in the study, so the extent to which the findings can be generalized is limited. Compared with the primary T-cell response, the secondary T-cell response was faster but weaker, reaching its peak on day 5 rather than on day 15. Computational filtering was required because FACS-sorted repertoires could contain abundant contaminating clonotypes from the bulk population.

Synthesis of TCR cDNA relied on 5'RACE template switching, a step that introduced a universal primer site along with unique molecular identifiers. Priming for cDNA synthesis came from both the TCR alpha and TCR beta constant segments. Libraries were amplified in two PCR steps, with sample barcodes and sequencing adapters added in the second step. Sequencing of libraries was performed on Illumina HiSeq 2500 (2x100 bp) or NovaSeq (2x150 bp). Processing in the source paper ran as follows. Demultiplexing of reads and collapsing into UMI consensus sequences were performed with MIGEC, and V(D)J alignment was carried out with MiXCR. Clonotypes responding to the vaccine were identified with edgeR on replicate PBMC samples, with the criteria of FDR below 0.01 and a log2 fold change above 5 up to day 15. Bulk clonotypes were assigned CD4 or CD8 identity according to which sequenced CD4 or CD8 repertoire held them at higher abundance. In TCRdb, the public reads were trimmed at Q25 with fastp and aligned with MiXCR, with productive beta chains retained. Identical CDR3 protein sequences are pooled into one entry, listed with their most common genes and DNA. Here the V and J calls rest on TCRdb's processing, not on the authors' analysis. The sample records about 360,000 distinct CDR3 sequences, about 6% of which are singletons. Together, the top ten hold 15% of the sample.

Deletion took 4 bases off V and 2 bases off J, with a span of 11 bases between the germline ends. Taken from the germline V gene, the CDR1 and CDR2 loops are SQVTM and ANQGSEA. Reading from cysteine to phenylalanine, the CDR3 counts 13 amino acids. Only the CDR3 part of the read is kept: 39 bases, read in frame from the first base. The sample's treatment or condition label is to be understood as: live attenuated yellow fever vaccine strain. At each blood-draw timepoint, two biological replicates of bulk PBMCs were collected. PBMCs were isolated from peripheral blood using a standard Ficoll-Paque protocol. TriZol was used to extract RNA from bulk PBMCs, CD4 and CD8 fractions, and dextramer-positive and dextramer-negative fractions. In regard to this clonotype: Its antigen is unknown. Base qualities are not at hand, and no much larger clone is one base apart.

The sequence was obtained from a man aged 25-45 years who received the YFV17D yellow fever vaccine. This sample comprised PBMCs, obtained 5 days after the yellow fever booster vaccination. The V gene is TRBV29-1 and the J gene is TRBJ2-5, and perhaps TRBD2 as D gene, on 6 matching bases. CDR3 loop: CSVGSSAQETQYF. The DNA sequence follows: TGCAGCGTTGGCTCTAGCGCTCAAGAGACCCAGTACTTC.